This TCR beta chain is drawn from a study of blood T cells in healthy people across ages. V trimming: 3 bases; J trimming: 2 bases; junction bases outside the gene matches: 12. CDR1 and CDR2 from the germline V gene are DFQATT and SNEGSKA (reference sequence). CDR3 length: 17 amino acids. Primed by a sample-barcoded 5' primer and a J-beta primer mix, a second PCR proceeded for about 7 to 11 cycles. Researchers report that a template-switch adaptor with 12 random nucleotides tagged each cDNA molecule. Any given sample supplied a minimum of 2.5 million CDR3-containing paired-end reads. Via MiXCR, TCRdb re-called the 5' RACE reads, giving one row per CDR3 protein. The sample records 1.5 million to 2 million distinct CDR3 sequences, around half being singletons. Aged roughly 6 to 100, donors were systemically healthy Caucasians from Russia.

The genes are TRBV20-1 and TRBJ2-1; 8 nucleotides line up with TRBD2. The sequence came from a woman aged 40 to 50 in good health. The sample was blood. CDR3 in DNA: TGCAGTGCTAGCGCCCCGAGTGGGCGGGGGGCCTACAATGAGCAGTTCTTC. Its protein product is CSASAPSGRGAYNEQFF.